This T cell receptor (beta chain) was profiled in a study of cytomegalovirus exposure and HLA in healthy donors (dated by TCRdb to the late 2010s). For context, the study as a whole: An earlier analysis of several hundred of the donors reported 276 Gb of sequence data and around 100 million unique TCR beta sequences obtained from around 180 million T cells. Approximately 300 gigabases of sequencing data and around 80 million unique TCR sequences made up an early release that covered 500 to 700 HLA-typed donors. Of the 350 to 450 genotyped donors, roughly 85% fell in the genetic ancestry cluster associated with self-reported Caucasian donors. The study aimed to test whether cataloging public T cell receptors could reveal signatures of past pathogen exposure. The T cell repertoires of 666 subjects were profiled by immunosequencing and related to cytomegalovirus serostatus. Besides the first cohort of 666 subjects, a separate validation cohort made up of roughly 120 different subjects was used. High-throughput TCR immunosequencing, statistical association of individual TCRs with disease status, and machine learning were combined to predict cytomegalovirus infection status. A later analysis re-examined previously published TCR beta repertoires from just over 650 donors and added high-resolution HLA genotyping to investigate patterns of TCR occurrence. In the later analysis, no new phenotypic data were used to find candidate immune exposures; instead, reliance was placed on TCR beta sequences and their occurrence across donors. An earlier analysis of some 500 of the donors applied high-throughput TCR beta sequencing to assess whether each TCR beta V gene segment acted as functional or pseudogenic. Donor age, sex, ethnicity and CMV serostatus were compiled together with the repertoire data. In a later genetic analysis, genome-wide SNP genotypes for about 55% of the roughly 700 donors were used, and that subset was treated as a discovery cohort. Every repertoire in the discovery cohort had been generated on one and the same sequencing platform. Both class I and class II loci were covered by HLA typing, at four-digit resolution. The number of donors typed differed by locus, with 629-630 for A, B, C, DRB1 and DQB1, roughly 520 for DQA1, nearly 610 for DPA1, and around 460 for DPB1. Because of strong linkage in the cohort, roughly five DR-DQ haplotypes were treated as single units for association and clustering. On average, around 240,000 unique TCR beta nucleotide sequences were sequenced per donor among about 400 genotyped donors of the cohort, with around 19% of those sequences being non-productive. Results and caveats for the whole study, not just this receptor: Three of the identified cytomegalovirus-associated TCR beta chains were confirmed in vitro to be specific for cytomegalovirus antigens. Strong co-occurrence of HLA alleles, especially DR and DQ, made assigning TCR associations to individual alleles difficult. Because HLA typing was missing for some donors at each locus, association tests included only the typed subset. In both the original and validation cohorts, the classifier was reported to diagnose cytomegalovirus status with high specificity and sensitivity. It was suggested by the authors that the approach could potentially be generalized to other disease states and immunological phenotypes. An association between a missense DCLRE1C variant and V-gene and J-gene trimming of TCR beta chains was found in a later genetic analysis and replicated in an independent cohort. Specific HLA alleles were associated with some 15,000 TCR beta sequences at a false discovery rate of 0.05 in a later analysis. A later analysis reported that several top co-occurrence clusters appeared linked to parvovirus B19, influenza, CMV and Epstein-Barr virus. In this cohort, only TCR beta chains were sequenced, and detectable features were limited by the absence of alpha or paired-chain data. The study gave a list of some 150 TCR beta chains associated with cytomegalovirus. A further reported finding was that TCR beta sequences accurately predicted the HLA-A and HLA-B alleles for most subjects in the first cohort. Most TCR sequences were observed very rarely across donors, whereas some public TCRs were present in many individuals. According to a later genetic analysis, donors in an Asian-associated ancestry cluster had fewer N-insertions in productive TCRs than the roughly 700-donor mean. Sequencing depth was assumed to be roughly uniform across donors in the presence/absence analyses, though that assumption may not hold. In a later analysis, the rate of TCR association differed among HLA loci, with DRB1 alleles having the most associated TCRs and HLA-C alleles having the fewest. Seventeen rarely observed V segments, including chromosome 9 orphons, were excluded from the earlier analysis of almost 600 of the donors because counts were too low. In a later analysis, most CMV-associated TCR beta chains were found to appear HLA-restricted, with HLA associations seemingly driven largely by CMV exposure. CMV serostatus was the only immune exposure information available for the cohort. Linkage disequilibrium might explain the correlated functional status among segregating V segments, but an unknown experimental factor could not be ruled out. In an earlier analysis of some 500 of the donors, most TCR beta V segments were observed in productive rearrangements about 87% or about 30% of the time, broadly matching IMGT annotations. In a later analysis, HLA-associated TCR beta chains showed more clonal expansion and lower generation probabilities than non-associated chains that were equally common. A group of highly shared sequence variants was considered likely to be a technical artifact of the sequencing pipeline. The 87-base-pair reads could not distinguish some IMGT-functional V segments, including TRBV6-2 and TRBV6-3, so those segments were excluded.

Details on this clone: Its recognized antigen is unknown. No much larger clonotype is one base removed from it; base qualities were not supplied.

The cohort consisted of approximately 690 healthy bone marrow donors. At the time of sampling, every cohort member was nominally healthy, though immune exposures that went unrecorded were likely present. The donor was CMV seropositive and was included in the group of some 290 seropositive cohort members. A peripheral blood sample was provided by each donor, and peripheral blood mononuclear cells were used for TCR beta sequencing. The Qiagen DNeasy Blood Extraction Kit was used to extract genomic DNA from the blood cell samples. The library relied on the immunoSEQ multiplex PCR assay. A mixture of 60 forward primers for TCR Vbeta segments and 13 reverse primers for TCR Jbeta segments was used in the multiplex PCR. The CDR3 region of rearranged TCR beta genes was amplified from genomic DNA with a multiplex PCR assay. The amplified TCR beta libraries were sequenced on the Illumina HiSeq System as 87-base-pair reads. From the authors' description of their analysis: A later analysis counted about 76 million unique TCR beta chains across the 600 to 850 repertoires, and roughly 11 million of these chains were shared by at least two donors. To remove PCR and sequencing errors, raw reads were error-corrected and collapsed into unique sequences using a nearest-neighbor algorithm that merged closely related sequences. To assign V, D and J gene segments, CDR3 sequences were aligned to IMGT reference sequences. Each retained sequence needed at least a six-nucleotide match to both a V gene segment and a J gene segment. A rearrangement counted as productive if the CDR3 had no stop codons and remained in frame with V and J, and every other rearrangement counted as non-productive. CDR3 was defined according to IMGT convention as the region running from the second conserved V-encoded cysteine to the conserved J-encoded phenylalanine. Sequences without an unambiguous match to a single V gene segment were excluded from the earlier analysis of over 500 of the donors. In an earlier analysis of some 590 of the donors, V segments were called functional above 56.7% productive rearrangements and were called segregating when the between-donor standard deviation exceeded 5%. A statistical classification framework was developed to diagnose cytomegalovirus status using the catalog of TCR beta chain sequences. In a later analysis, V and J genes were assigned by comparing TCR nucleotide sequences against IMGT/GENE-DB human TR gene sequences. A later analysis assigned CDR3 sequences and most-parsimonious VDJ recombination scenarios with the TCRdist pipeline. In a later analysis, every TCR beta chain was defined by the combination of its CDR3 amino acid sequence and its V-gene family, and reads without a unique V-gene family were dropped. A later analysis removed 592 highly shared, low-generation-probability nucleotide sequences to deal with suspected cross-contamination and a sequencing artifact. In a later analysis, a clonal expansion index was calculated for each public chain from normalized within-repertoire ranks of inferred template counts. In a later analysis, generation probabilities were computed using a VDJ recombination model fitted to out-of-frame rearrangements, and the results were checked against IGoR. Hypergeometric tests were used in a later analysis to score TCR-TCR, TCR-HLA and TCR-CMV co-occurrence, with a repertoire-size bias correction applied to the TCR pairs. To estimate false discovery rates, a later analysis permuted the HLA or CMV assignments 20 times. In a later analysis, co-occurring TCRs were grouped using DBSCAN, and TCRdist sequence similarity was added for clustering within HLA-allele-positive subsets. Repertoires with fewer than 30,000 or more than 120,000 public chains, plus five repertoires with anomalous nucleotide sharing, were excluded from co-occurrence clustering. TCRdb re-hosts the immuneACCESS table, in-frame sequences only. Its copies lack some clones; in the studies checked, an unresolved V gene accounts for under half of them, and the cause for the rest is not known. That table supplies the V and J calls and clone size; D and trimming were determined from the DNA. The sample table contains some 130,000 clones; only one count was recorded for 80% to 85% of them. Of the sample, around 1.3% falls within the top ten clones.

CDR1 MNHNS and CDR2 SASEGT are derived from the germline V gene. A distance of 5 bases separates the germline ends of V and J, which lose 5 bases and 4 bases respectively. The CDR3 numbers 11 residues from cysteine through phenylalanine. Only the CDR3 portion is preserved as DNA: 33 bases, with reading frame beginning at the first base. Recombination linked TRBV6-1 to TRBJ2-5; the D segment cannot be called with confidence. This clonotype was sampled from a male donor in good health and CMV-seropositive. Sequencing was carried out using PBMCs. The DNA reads TGTGCCAGCAGTTACGGAGAGACCCAGTACTTC. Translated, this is CASSYGETQYF.